The clone carrying this T cell receptor beta chain showed up just a few times. Healthy donors of bone marrow made up the group. These data come from a study of cytomegalovirus exposure and HLA in healthy donors. CDR1 is MNHNY, CDR2 SVGAGI, per germline (reference sequence). This CDR3 contains 16 residues. The germline V and J ends were trimmed by 2 bases and 8 bases, with 21 bases remaining between them. The PCR employed 60 Vbeta primers together with 13 Jbeta primers. The data were produced by immunoSEQ multiplex PCR, yet TCRdb's version contains in-frame clones alone and is incomplete. The sample records 120,000 to 150,000 clones, roughly 77% being singletons.

This sequence originates from a female donor in good health and CMV-seronegative. The chain combines TRBV6-6 with TRBJ1-2, with D possibly TRBD1 on 5 matching bases. The specimen was PBMCs. The DNA for the CDR3 is TGTGCCAGCAGTTACGAGGCAGGGTCTCTTGAGGAGGGCTACACCTTC. Translated, it gives CASSYEAGSLEEGYTF.